The clone carrying this TCR beta chain appeared once. Germline V lookup: CDR1 SEHNR, CDR2 FQNEAQ (reference sequence). The CDR3 spans 15 residues. With 1 base removed from V and 4 bases from J, the gap between germline ends came to 13 bases. This sample was included in a study of T cell responses to AZD1222 COVID-19 vaccine. TCRdb keeps only in-frame clones here, not all; method: immunoSEQ multiplex PCR. The profile shows approximately 130,000 clones, roughly 90% of them singletons. Sequenced here: peripheral blood, sampled 28 days after the second AZD1222 dose. This TCR was sampled from an adult who received the AZD1222 COVID-19 vaccine. The chain uses TRBV7-9 and TRBJ1-1; TRBD1 is a possible D gene (6 bases). In nucleotides, the CDR3 is TGTGCCAGCAGCTTAGAAAGGGGGGGGACCACTGAAGCTTTCTTT. This sequence encodes CASSLERGGTTEAFF.